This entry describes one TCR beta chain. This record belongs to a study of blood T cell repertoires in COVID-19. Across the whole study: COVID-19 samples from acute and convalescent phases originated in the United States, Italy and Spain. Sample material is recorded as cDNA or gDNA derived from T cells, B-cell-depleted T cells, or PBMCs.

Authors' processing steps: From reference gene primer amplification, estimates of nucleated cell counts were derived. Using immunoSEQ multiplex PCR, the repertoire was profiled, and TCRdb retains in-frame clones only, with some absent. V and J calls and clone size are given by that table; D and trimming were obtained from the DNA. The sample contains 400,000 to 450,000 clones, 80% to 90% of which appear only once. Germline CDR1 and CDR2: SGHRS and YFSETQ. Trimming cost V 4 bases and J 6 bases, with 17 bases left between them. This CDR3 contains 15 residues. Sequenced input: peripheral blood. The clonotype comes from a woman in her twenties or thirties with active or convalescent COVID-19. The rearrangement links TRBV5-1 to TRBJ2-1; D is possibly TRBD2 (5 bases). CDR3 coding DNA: TGCGCCAGCAGCCCCGGACTTAGTGGCGGCAATGAGCAGTTCTTC. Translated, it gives CASSPGLSGGNEQFF.